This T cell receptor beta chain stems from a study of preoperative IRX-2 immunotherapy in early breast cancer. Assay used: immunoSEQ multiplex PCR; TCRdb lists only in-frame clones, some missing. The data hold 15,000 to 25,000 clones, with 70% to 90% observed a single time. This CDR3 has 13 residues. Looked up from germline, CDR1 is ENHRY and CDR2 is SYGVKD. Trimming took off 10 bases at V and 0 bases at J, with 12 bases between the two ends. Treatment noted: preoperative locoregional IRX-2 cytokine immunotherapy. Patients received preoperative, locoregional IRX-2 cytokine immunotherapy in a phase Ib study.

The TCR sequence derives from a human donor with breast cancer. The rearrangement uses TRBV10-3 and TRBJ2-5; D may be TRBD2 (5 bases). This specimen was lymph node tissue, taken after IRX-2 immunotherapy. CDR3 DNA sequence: TGTGCCACCGCGGACTGGTACCAAGAGACCCAGTACTTC. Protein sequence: CATADWYQETQYF.